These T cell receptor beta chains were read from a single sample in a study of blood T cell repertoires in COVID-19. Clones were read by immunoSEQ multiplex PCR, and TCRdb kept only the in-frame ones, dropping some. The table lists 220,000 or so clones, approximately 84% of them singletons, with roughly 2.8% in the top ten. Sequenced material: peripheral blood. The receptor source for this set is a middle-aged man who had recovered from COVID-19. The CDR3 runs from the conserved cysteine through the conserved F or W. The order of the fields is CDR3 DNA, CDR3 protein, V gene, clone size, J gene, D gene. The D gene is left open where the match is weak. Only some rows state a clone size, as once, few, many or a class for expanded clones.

CDR3nt: TGTGCCAGCTCACAAGACAGACAGAACACTGAAGCTTTCTTT
CDR3aa: CASSQDRQNTEAFF
v_gene: TRBV18
abundance: few
j_gene: TRBJ1-1
d_gene: NA

CDR3nt: TGCGCCAGCAGTCGGGGATCAGGGGTTGAGACCCAGTACTTC
CDR3aa: CASSRGSGVETQYF
v_gene: TRBV5-1
abundance: NA
j_gene: TRBJ2-5
d_gene: NA

CDR3nt: TGTGCCAGCTCACCCCTAGAAACTTGGACAGGGGAACACGAGCAGTACTTC
CDR3aa: CASSPLETWTGEHEQYF
v_gene: TRBV18
abundance: NA
j_gene: TRBJ2-7
d_gene: TRBD1

CDR3nt: TGTGCCAGCAGTTACTACGGACAGGGAGTAAAACTGTTTTTT
CDR3aa: CASSYYGQGVKLFF
v_gene: TRBV6-2/TRBV6-3
abundance: NA
j_gene: TRBJ1-4
d_gene: TRBD1

CDR3nt: TGTGCCAGCTGTGGGCACAGCACAGATACGCAGTATTTT
CDR3aa: CASCGHSTDTQYF
v_gene: TRBV18
abundance: few
j_gene: TRBJ2-3
d_gene: NA

CDR3nt: TGTGCCAGCAGTAGAGACAGGGGGACCACTGAAGCTTTCTTT
CDR3aa: CASSRDRGTTEAFF
v_gene: TRBV5-8
abundance: NA
j_gene: TRBJ1-1
d_gene: TRBD1

CDR3nt: TGTGCCAGCAGTTTTCAGGGAAGGGGGCCGCGGCAAGAGACCCAGTACTTC
CDR3aa: CASSFQGRGPRQETQYF
v_gene: TRBV28
abundance: NA
j_gene: TRBJ2-5
d_gene: TRBD1

CDR3nt: TGTGCCAGCAGCTTGGGAGGGAGGACTAGCACAGATACGCAGTATTTT
CDR3aa: CASSLGGRTSTDTQYF
v_gene: TRBV5-6
abundance: NA
j_gene: TRBJ2-3
d_gene: NA

CDR3nt: TGTGCCAGCTCCTTAAACAGGGCTGATCAGCCCCAGCATTTT
CDR3aa: CASSLNRADQPQHF
v_gene: TRBV2
abundance: NA
j_gene: TRBJ1-5
d_gene: NA

CDR3nt: TGTGCCAGCAGTTACAGTTGGAGTTCACCCCTCCACTTT
CDR3aa: CASSYSWSSPLHF
v_gene: TRBV6-5
abundance: once
j_gene: TRBJ1-6
d_gene: NA

CDR3nt: TGTGCCAGCAGTCCTGGACTAGCGGGGGGGGTCTACAATGAGCAGTTCTTC
CDR3aa: CASSPGLAGGVYNEQFF
v_gene: TRBV6-6
abundance: NA
j_gene: TRBJ2-1
d_gene: TRBD2

CDR3nt: TGTGCCAGCAGTTTAGGGCCCTACAATGAGCAGTTCTTC
CDR3aa: CASSLGPYNEQFF
v_gene: TRBV12-3/TRBV12-4
abundance: once
j_gene: TRBJ2-1
d_gene: NA

CDR3nt: TGTGCCAGCAGTTTAGGGCCCCCCTGGGGCTTCTACGAGCAGTACTTC
CDR3aa: CASSLGPPWGFYEQYF
v_gene: TRBV27
abundance: once
j_gene: TRBJ2-7
d_gene: NA

CDR3nt: TGCAGCGTTGCACTGTCGGGGGTCGGGGAGCAGTACTTC
CDR3aa: CSVALSGVGEQYF
v_gene: TRBV29-1
abundance: once
j_gene: TRBJ2-7
d_gene: NA

CDR3nt: TGTGCCAGTAGTAGGTCTAGCGGGAGGGCCGACGAGCAGTACTTC
CDR3aa: CASSRSSGRADEQYF
v_gene: TRBV19
abundance: once
j_gene: TRBJ2-7
d_gene: TRBD2

CDR3nt: TGCAGCGTCCCCGGGACAATCGACACCGGGGAGCTGTTTTTT
CDR3aa: CSVPGTIDTGELFF
v_gene: TRBV29-1
abundance: once
j_gene: TRBJ2-2
d_gene: NA

CDR3nt: TGTGCCAGCTCATCCCAGACAGGGGGGAAGGAGACCCAGTACTTC
CDR3aa: CASSSQTGGKETQYF
v_gene: TRBV18
abundance: NA
j_gene: TRBJ2-5
d_gene: TRBD1

CDR3nt: TGTGCCAGCAGCCACGCTAGGACTAGCGGCTACGAGCAGTACTTC
CDR3aa: CASSHARTSGYEQYF
v_gene: TRBV3-1/TRBV3-2
abundance: NA
j_gene: TRBJ2-7
d_gene: TRBD2

CDR3nt: TGCGCCAGCAGTGTGGCTGGAGGCAATCAGCCCCAGCATTTT
CDR3aa: CASSVAGGNQPQHF
v_gene: TRBV10-2
abundance: NA
j_gene: TRBJ1-5
d_gene: NA

CDR3nt: TGTGCCAGCAGCACCGGGTTCAACACTGAAGCTTTCTTT
CDR3aa: CASSTGFNTEAFF
v_gene: TRBV2
abundance: NA
j_gene: TRBJ1-1
d_gene: NA

CDR3nt: TGTGCCAGCAGCCTCGGGACAGGGAGCTATGGCTACACCTTC
CDR3aa: CASSLGTGSYGYTF
v_gene: TRBV7-8
abundance: NA
j_gene: TRBJ1-2
d_gene: TRBD1

CDR3nt: TGTGCCAGCAGTTTAAGGTCAGCGGTGGGGGGTTATAGCAATCAGCCCCAGCATTTT
CDR3aa: CASSLRSAVGGYSNQPQHF
v_gene: TRBV27
abundance: NA
j_gene: TRBJ1-5
d_gene: NA

CDR3nt: TGCGCCAGCAGCCCAACGGCCCTAGCGGTCAGCACAGATACGCAGTATTTT
CDR3aa: CASSPTALAVSTDTQYF
v_gene: TRBV5-1
abundance: once
j_gene: TRBJ2-3
d_gene: TRBD2

CDR3nt: TGTGCCAGCAGTGCCTACGGACTAGCGGGAACACGCCAAGAGACCCAGTACTTC
CDR3aa: CASSAYGLAGTRQETQYF
v_gene: TRBV27
abundance: few
j_gene: TRBJ2-5
d_gene: TRBD2

CDR3nt: TGCGCCAGCAGCCCGGCAGCTTCAGGGTTCTCCGGGGAGCTGTTTTTT
CDR3aa: CASSPAASGFSGELFF
v_gene: TRBV5-1
abundance: NA
j_gene: TRBJ2-2
d_gene: NA

CDR3nt: TGTGCCTGGAGTGTGGGGCCTCGCCTGCCTCACTATGGCTACACCTTC
CDR3aa: CAWSVGPRLPHYGYTF
v_gene: TRBV30
abundance: NA
j_gene: TRBJ1-2
d_gene: NA

CDR3nt: TGTGCCAGCAGTTTAGAGGGGGCGGGGAACACTGAAGCTTTCTTT
CDR3aa: CASSLEGAGNTEAFF
v_gene: TRBV28
abundance: NA
j_gene: TRBJ1-1
d_gene: TRBD1

CDR3nt: TGTGCCAGCAGTTTAGCGGGACTGACAGGGTCCTACGAGCAGTACTTC
CDR3aa: CASSLAGLTGSYEQYF
v_gene: TRBV28
abundance: NA
j_gene: TRBJ2-7
d_gene: NA

CDR3nt: TGTGCCAGCAGCTTAGACAGGGGGAACACCGGGGAGCTGTTTTTT
CDR3aa: CASSLDRGNTGELFF
v_gene: TRBV7-9
abundance: NA
j_gene: TRBJ2-2
d_gene: TRBD1